Given below is one T cell receptor (beta chain) in context. In the authors' workflow: Without quality scores, immunoSEQ junctional reads could not be filtered like full-length reads. The method was immunoSEQ multiplex PCR; TCRdb's version includes in-frame clones alone and lacks a portion of them. Clone size and V and J calls were adopted from that table, with D and trimming inferred from the DNA. The sample has fewer than 400,000 clones; around two thirds are singletons. This sample stems from a study of shared clonotypes between healthy human individuals. As for the study in general: For every donor, three CD4 naive, three CD4 memory, two CD8 naive and one CD8 memory plates were used.

The CDR3 has 13 residues. Trimming stripped 2 bases from V and 5 bases from J, with 6 bases between. Germline V lookup: CDR1 SGHTA, CDR2 FQGNSA. This chain uses TRBV7-2 with TRBJ2-2, with D hard to call. Input material: memory CD4+ T cells sorted from blood. Noted subset: CD45RA-negative fraction. The receptor comes from a man younger than 45 in good health. CDR3 sequence: CASSLKVTGELFF. DNA of the CDR3: TGTGCCAGCAGCTTAAAAGTTACCGGGGAGCTGTTTTTT.